This TCR beta chain stems from a study of T cell repertoires in cytomegalovirus infection. This CDR3 is 14 amino acids long. Trimming shortened V by 6 bases and J by 1 base, and 14 bases separated the two germline ends. Germline loops: CDR1 SQVTM, CDR2 ANQGSEA. Using its own MiXCR run on the reads, TCRdb lists one record per CDR3 protein. Of approximately 140,000 distinct CDR3 sequences listed, under 8.5% were seen once; the top ten hold more than 15%. This TCR derives from a human donor in good health (CMV status not recorded). Some clones in this sample may be carry-over from other donors' samples. Sample: PBMCs. This rearrangement joins TRBV29-1 to TRBJ2-3; unclear D gene. The CDR3 DNA follows: TGCAGCGTCGTAGACTGGGATCGCACAGATACGCAGTATTTT. This gives the protein CSVVDWDRTDTQYF.